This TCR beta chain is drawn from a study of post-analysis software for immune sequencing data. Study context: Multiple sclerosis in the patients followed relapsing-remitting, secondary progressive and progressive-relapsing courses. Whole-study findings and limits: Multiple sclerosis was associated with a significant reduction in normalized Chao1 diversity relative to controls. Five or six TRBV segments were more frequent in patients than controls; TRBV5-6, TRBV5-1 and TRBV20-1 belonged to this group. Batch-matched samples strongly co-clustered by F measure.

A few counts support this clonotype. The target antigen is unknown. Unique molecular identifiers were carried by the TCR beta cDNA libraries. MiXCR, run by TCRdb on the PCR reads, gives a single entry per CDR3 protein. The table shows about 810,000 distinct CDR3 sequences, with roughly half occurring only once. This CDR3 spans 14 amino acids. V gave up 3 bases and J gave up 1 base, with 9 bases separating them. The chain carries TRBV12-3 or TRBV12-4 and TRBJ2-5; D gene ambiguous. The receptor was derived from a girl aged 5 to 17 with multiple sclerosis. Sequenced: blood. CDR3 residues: CASSLRRFQETQYF. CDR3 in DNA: TGTGCCAGCAGTTTGAGGCGGTTCCAAGAGACCCAGTACTTC.